The subject of this entry is one T cell receptor beta chain. Its specificity is not known. CDR1 is LNHDA, CDR2 SQIVND, per germline (reference sequence). The CDR3 sequence is 15 residues long. V lost 5 bases and J 5 bases, leaving 17 bases between the germline ends. This sample stems from a study of T cells after yellow fever vaccination. General study points: Booster sampling recovered most clones from primary vaccination (96% CD4, around 88% CD8). Clonotypes shared by both compartments, CD4 and CD8, made up a small share.

TCR cDNA was made by 5'RACE template switching, adding a universal primer site and UMIs. A single record per CDR3 protein comes from TCRdb applying MiXCR to the 5' RACE reads. The profile shows about 170,000 distinct CDR3 sequences, around 10% of them singletons. The material was CD8+ T cells sorted from PBMCs, obtained 15 days after the yellow fever booster vaccination. This chain joins TRBV19 and TRBJ2-3, with a tentative D call TRBD2 (6 bases). This TCR was sampled from a man between 18 and 35 years old who received the YFV17D yellow fever vaccine. The CDR3 here is CASSLGRGVIDTQYF. The CDR3 region has the DNA TGTGCCAGTAGTCTCGGGCGCGGGGTAATAGATACGCAGTATTTT.